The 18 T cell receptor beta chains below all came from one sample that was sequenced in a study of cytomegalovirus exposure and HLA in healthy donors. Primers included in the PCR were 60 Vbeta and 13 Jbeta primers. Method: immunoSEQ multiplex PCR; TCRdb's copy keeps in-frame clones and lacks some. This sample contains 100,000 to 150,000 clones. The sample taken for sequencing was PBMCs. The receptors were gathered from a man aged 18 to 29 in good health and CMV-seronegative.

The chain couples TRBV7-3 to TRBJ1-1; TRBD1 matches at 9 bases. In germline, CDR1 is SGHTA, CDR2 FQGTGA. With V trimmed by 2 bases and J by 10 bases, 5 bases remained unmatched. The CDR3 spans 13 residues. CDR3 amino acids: CASSLLGTGRAFF. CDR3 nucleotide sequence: TGTGCCAGCAGCTTACTGGGGACAGGGAGAGCTTTCTTT.

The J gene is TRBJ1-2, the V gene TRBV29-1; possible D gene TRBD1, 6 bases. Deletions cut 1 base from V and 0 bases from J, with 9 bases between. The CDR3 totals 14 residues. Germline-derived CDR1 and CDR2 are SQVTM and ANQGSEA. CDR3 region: CSVEVTGTNYGYTF. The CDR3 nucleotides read TGCAGCGTTGAAGTTACAGGGACTAACTATGGCTACACCTTC.

The CDR3 sequence is CASSQEQANPGNTIYF. In DNA, the CDR3 is TGCGCCAGCAGCCAAGAACAAGCGAATCCGGGAAACACCATATATTTT. The chain is built from TRBV4-1 and TRBJ1-3; the D is unclear. Germline V gene data show CDR1 as MGHRA and CDR2 as YSYEKL. Trimming shortened V by 0 bases and J by 4 bases, and 13 bases separated the two germline ends. This CDR3 contains 16 residues.

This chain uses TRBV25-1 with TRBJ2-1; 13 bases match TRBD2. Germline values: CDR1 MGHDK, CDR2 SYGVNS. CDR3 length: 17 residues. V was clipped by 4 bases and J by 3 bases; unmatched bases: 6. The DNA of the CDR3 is TGTGCCAGCAGTGCCAGGACTAGCGGGGGCCTCTACAATGAGCAGTTCTTC. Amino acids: CASSARTSGGLYNEQFF.

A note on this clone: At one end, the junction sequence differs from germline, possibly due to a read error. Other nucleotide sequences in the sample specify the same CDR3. The DNA of the CDR3 is TGTGCCTGGAGGGTCTGGGCAGAAAGATATAATTCGCCCCTCCACTTT. Its protein is CAWRVWAERYNSPLHF. This sequence joins TRBV30 and TRBJ1-6; unclear D gene. The CDR3 is 16 amino acids. Germline V gene lookup returns CDR1 GTSNPN and CDR2 SVGIG (reference sequence).

In DNA form, the CDR3 reads TGTGCCAGCAGTACCTCCGGGACAGGGTTGTACGAGCAGTACTTC. Translated: CASSTSGTGLYEQYF. The rearrangement links TRBV25-1 to TRBJ2-7, with 9 bases fitting TRBD1. Germline CDR1 is MGHDK and CDR2 is SYGVNS. V shed 5 bases, J shed 4 bases, and the junction held 9 bases outside the gene matches. This CDR3 has 15 amino acids.

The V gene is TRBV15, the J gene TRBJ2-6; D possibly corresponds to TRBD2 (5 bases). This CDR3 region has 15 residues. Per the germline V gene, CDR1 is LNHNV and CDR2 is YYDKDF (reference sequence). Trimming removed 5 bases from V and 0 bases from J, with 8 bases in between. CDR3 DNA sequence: TGTGCCACCAGCGGAGGTATCTCTGGGGCCAACGTCCTGACTTTC. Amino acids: CATSGGISGANVLTF.

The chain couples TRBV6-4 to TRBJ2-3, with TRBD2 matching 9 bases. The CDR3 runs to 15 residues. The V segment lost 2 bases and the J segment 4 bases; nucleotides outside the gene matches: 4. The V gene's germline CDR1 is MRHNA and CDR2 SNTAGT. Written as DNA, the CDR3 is TGTGCCAGCAGTGACAAAGCGGGAGGCCCAGATACGCAGTATTTT. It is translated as CASSDKAGGPDTQYF.

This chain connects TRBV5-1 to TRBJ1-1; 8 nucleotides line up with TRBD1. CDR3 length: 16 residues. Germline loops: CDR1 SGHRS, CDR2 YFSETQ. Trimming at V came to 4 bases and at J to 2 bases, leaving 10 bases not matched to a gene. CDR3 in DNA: TGCGCCAGCAGCATCTGGACAGGGTCGGGCAACACTGAAGCTTTCTTT. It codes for CASSIWTGSGNTEAFF.

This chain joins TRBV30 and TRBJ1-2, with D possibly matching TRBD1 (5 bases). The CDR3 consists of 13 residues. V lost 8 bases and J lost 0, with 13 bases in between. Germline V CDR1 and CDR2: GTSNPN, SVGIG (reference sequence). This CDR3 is CAAMAQANYGYTF. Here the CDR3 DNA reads TGTGCCGCGATGGCACAGGCTAACTATGGCTACACCTTC.

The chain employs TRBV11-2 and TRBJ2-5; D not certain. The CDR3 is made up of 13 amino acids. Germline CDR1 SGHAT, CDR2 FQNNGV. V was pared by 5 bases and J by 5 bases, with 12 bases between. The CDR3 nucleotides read TGTGCCAGCAGCCTAACGACTGCGGAGACCCAGTACTTC. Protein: CASSLTTAETQYF.

CDR3 DNA sequence: TGTGCCAGCAGCCCATGGACAGGGAATAACTATGGCTACACCTTC. Its protein product is CASSPWTGNNYGYTF. The chain carries TRBV9 and TRBJ1-2; 8 bases agree with TRBD1. Germline CDR1 is SGDLS and CDR2 is YYNGEE. Unmatched junction bases numbered 6, after V lost 4 bases and J lost 1 base. The CDR3 has 15 amino acids.

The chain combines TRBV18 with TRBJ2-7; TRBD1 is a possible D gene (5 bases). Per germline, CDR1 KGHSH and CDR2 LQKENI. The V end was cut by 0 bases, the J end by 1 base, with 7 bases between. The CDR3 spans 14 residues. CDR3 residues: CASSPPAGSYEQYF. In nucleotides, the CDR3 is TGTGCCAGCTCACCACCGGCAGGGTCCTACGAGCAGTACTTC.

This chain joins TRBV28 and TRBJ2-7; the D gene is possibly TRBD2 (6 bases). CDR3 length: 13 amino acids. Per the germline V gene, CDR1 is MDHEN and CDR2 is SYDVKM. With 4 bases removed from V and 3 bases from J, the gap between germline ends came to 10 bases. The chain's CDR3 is CASSSRRGYEQYF. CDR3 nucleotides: TGTGCCAGCAGTTCCCGGCGGGGCTACGAGCAGTACTTC.

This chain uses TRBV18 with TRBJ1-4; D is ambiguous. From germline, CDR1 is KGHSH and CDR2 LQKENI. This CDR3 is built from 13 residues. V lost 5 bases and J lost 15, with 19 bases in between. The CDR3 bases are TGTGCCAGCTCAGCAGATAATGAGGGCCGGTTGTTTTTT. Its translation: CASSADNEGRLFF.

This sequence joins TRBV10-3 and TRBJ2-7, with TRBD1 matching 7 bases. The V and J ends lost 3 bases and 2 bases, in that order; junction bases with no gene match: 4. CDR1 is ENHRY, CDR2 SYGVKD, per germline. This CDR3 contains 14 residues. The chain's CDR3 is CAISDKGAPYEQYF. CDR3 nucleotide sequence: TGTGCCATCAGTGATAAGGGGGCCCCCTACGAGCAGTACTTC.

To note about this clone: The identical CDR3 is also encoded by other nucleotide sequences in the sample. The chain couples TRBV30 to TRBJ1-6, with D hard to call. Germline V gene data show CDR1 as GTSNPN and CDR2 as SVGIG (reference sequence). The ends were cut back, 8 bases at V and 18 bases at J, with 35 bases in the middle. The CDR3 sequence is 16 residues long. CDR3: CALDNIHNSPLHGRHF. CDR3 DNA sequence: TGTGCCCTTGACAACATCCATAATTCCCCCCTCCATGGCCGCCACTTT.

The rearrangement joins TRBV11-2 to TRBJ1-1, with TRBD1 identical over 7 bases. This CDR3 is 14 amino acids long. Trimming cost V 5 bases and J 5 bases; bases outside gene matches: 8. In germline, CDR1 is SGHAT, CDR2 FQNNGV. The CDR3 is CASSRDRESTEAFF. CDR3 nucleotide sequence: TGTGCCAGCAGCCGCGACAGGGAGAGTACTGAAGCTTTCTTT.